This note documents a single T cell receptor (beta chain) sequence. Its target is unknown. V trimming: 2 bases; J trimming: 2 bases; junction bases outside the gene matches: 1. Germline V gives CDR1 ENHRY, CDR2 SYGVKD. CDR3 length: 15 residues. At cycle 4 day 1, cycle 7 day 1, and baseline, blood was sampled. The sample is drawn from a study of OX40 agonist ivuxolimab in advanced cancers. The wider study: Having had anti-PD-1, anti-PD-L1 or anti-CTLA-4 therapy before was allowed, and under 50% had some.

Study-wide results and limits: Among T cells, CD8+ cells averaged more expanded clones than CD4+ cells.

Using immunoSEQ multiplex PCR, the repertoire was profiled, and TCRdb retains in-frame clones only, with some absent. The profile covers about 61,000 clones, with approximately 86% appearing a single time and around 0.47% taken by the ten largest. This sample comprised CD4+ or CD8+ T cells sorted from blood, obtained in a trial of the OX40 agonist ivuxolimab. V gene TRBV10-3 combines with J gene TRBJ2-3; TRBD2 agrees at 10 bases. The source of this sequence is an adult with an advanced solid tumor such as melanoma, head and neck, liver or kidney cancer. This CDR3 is CAISETSGNTDTQYF. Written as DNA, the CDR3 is TGTGCCATCAGTGAGACTAGCGGGAACACAGATACGCAGTATTTT.